These 19 T cell receptor beta chains were sequenced from one sample in a study of T-cell reconstitution after alpha-beta-depleted transplantation in children. Unique molecular identifiers were incorporated into the prepared TCRbeta library. TCRdb reprocessed the PCR reads via MiXCR and lists one record per CDR3 protein. This sample has over 85,000 distinct CDR3 sequences; 7.5% to 9% occur once, and the top ten carry around 15%. The sample was PBMCs, taken before TCRalphabeta/CD19-depleted stem cell transplant. The receptors originated from a boy aged 2 to 10 with acute lymphoblastic leukemia, due to receive a stem cell transplant.

In this sample, this clonotype turned up many times. The rearrangement uses TRBV2 and TRBJ2-7, with D perhaps assigned TRBD1 or TRBD2 (5 bases each). The CDR3 spans 13 residues. Looked up from germline, CDR1 is SNHLY and CDR2 is FYNNEI. With 4 bases removed from V and 5 bases from J, the gap between germline ends came to 12 bases. This CDR3 reads CASSVSGQDEQYF. CDR3 in DNA: TGTGCCAGCAGTGTTTCGGGGCAGGACGAGCAGTACTTC.

Ten or more counts support this clonotype. The V and J genes are TRBV10-3 and TRBJ1-1; D possibly corresponds to TRBD1 (6 bases). The germline CDR1 and CDR2 sequences are ENHRY and SYGVKD. The germline V and J ends were trimmed by 6 bases and 6 bases, with 17 bases remaining between them. The CDR3 has 14 residues. CDR3 sequence: CAISDRDTRPEAFF. Written as DNA, the CDR3 is TGTGCCATCAGCGACCGGGACACTAGACCTGAAGCTTTCTTT.

This clonotype was recorded many times. The chain is built from TRBV10-3 and TRBJ2-5; D unresolved. The CDR3 totals 13 residues. Per germline, CDR1 ENHRY and CDR2 SYGVKD. V was pared by 10 bases and J by 0 bases, with 12 bases between. The CDR3 here is CATEGQNQETQYF. CDR3 sequence (DNA): TGTGCCACCGAAGGGCAGAACCAAGAGACCCAGTACTTC.

This clonotype appeared many times. The chain couples TRBV29-1 to TRBJ2-7, with 14 bases aligning to TRBD2. CDR3 length equals 15 residues. Germline-derived CDR1 and CDR2 are SQVTM and ANQGSEA. The V and J ends lost 5 bases and 3 bases, in that order; junction bases with no gene match: 6. The CDR3 region has the DNA TGCAGCGTTAACACTGGACTAGCGGGGGGCTACGAGCAGTACTTC. This sequence encodes CSVNTGLAGGYEQYF.

This clonotype was detected ten times or more. The chain recombines TRBV11-2 with TRBJ1-1; 7 bases agree with TRBD1. Germline lookup yields CDR1 SGHAT and CDR2 FQNNGV. V lost 4 bases to trimming and J lost 11 bases; unmatched junction nucleotides: 7. The CDR3 is 12 amino acids. The chain's CDR3 is CASSSGDRVAFF. As DNA, the CDR3 is TGTGCCAGCAGCTCCGGAGACAGGGTTGCTTTCTTT.

This clonotype was recorded at least ten times. J is TRBJ1-2 and V is TRBV5-6; 10 nucleotides agree with TRBD1. Germline lookup yields CDR1 SGHDT and CDR2 YYEEEE. This CDR3 spans 15 amino acids. Trimming cost V 0 bases and J 4 bases; bases outside gene matches: 3. The CDR3 region is CASSLARDRGYGYTF. In nucleotides, the CDR3 is TGTGCCAGCAGCTTGGCTCGGGACAGGGGCTATGGCTACACCTTC.

This clonotype has ten or more counts. The V and J genes are TRBV7-9 and TRBJ2-5; D is unclear. The CDR3 contains 14 residues. Germline assignment: CDR1 SEHNR and CDR2 FQNEAQ (reference sequence). The V end lost 6 bases, the J end lost 0 bases, and 11 bases lay between the germline ends. The CDR3, as DNA: TGTGCCAGCAGATCTTCCGGGCACCAAGAGACCCAGTACTTC. This codes for CASRSSGHQETQYF.

This clonotype was picked up many times. V gene TRBV12-3 or TRBV12-4 combines with J gene TRBJ2-1; unclear D gene. V gave up 1 base and J gave up 4 bases, with 8 bases separating them. CDR3 length equals 14 residues. CDR3 protein: CASSLDPMYNEQFF. Here the CDR3 DNA reads TGTGCCAGCAGTTTAGACCCAATGTACAATGAGCAGTTCTTC.

This clonotype was picked up a small number of times. The chain employs TRBV7-9 and TRBJ1-6, with D hard to call. This CDR3 is built from 15 residues. V was cut by 3 bases and J by 9 bases, with 15 bases left in between. Germline V lookup: CDR1 SEHNR, CDR2 FQNEAQ (reference sequence). CDR3 protein: CASSLVGRGISPLHF. CDR3 nucleotides: TGTGCCAGCAGCTTGGTGGGCCGGGGAATTTCACCCCTCCACTTT.

The V and J genes are TRBV10-2 and TRBJ1-2; D uncertain. V dropped 4 bases and J dropped 7 bases, with 13 bases sitting between them. Germline-derived CDR1 and CDR2 are WSHSY and SAAADI. This CDR3 contains 13 residues. Here the CDR3 reads CASSGRPWGGYTF. The CDR3 DNA follows: TGCGCCAGCAGTGGTAGACCTTGGGGTGGCTACACCTTC.

The gene calls are TRBV10-3 and TRBJ2-2; no definite D call. The V and J ends lost 9 bases and 7 bases respectively, with 24 bases between them. This CDR3 is built from 16 residues. Germline lookup yields CDR1 ENHRY and CDR2 SYGVKD. The CDR3 DNA is TGTGCCATACCAGCACACAAAAGCTACGACGGCGGGGAGCTGTTTTTT. It is translated as CAIPAHKSYDGGELFF.

This clonotype has a count of ten or more. The chain combines TRBV7-9 with TRBJ1-1; D not resolved. The CDR3 length is 13 residues. The ends were cut back, 1 base at V and 7 bases at J, with 10 bases in the middle. Germline CDR1 SEHNR, CDR2 FQNEAQ (reference sequence). Here the CDR3 reads CASSLGGVSEAFF. The CDR3 bases are TGTGCCAGCAGCTTAGGAGGCGTTAGTGAAGCTTTCTTT.

V and J are TRBV7-2 and TRBJ2-7; 8 nucleotides match TRBD2. CDR3 length equals 15 residues. V trimming: 2 bases; J trimming: 0 bases; junction bases outside the gene matches: 3. The germline CDR1 and CDR2 sequences are SGHTA and FQGNSA. The DNA for the CDR3 is TGTGCCAGCAGCTTATACGGGGGGGACTCCTACGAGCAGTACTTC. This sequence encodes CASSLYGGDSYEQYF.

CDR3 in DNA: TGCAGTGCAACCGATGGACAGTCGAGCTCCTACAATGAGCAGTTCTTC. Amino acid sequence: CSATDGQSSSYNEQFF. This chain links TRBV20-1 with TRBJ2-1; a weak D match, TRBD1 (6 bases). V was trimmed by 6 bases and J by 0 bases, leaving 18 bases between them. This CDR3 is built from 16 residues. Per germline, CDR1 DFQATT and CDR2 SNEGSKA (reference sequence).

This clonotype was seen many times. The chain recombines TRBV20-1 with TRBJ2-5; weak D call: TRBD2 (6 bases). Germline lookup yields CDR1 DFQATT and CDR2 SNEGSKA (reference sequence). V gave up 6 bases and J gave up 5 bases, with 19 bases separating them. CDR3 length equals 14 residues. Written as DNA, the CDR3 is TGCAGTGCAGGGTATAGCGGTTCGTGGGAGACCCAGTACTTC. It yields the protein CSAGYSGSWETQYF.

There are many counts of this clonotype. The chain is built from TRBV12-3 or TRBV12-4 and TRBJ1-2; maybe TRBD1 (6 bases). The CDR3 is made up of 13 amino acids. Deletions cut 5 bases from V and 8 bases from J, with 15 bases between. CDR3 DNA sequence: TGTGCCAGCAGTGAACAGGGAAGGCAAGGCTACACCTTC. This translates into CASSEQGRQGYTF.

This chain joins TRBV12-3 or TRBV12-4 and TRBJ1-5, with D hard to call. The CDR3 totals 15 residues. The germline V and J ends were trimmed by 4 bases and 5 bases, with 15 bases remaining between them. As DNA, the CDR3 is TGTGCCAGCAGTTCGACCTACTCCCGAGATCAGCCCCAGCATTTT. Translated, it gives CASSSTYSRDQPQHF.

This chain joins TRBV28 and TRBJ1-4; maybe TRBD1 (6 bases). Trimming left V 6 bases short and J 7 bases short, with 18 bases between. The CDR3 contains 15 residues. CDR1 MDHEN and CDR2 SYDVKM come from the germline V gene. The CDR3 DNA is TGTGCCAGCAGACCGAACGGGGGCGGAGGTGAAAAACTGTTTTTT. This sequence encodes CASRPNGGGGEKLFF.

In this sample, this clonotype turned up many times. The chain carries TRBV4-1 and TRBJ2-1; TRBD1 matches 12 bases. Germline V lookup: CDR1 MGHRA, CDR2 YSYEKL. The CDR3 is made up of 21 amino acids. With 5 bases clipped from V and 0 bases from J, the junction kept 17 bases outside the gene matches. This CDR3 is CASSGRRGQGALLDSYNEQFF. The CDR3 bases are TGCGCCAGCAGCGGAAGAAGGGGACAGGGGGCCCTTCTTGACTCCTACAATGAGCAGTTCTTC.